These 18 T cell receptor beta chains were all obtained from the same sample, sequenced in a study of blood T cells in healthy people across ages (dated by TCRdb to about 2015). The library came from 5' RACE. Sequencing was performed on an Illumina HiSeq 2500. A second PCR of roughly 7 to 12 cycles was run with a J-beta primer mix and a sample-barcoded 5' primer. Clones were called with MiXCR by TCRdb after fastp trimmed the public reads at Q25, and only in-frame beta chains were retained. Duplicate CDR3 protein sequences are folded into a single record with the most common DNA and genes. The sample table lists about 970,000 distinct CDR3 sequences, just over 50% of them with a count of one. The leading ten clones occupy 20% to 25% of the sample. The sample consisted of blood. The receptors derive from a woman aged 60-75 years in good health.

As regards this clonotype: One end of the junction is discordant with germline, which a read error may explain. J is TRBJ2-3 and V is TRBV29-1; TRBD2 matches 10 bases. Germline V gene data show CDR1 as SQVTM and CDR2 as ANQGSEA. The CDR3 totals 15 residues. In nucleotides, the CDR3 is TGCAGCGTGGACGGAGCGGGAGGGATCACAGATAGGCAGTATTTT. It is translated as CSVDGAGGITDRQYF.

The chain couples TRBV12-3 or TRBV12-4 to TRBJ2-3, with D maybe TRBD2 (6 bases). Between the trimmed V and J ends, which lost 6 bases and 2 bases, there was a span of 15 bases. The CDR3 is 15 residues long. In DNA form, the CDR3 reads TGTGCCAGCAGCTCCGGACTACTACTCACAGATACGCAGTATTTT. This translates into CASSSGLLLTDTQYF.

The V gene is TRBV5-1, the J gene TRBJ1-2; perhaps TRBD1 as D (6 bases). The V end lost 4 bases, the J end lost 1 base, and 35 bases lay between the germline ends. Germline lookup yields CDR1 SGHRS and CDR2 YFSETQ. The CDR3 totals 22 residues. This chain's CDR3 is CASSKGLTGLPSYFADNYGYTF. The CDR3, as DNA: TGCGCCAGCAGCAAAGGGTTGACAGGCCTGCCGAGCTATTTCGCAGATAACTATGGCTACACCTTC.

The chain uses TRBV6-1 and TRBJ2-7; 7 bases fit TRBD1. Germline lookup yields CDR1 MNHNS and CDR2 SASEGT. This CDR3 has 13 residues. The V and J ends lost 10 bases and 2 bases, in that order; junction bases with no gene match: 8. The CDR3 spells CATKDRLTYEQYF. As DNA, the CDR3 is TGTGCCACCAAGGACAGGTTAACCTACGAGCAGTACTTC.

The count of this clonotype is one. The chain carries TRBV20-1 and TRBJ2-1; D might be TRBD2 (6 bases). Trimming cost V 5 bases and J 0 bases, with 11 bases left between them. The length of the CDR3 is 14 residues. Looked up from germline, CDR1 is DFQATT and CDR2 is SNEGSKA (reference sequence). The CDR3 DNA reads as TGCAGTGCTCCGCGGGAAAGCTCCTACAATGAGCAGTTCTTC. This codes for CSAPRESSYNEQFF.

There are a few counts of this clonotype. This rearrangement joins TRBV10-2 to TRBJ1-1; D may be TRBD1 (5 bases). The CDR3 covers 14 residues. Trimming pared 5 bases from V and 0 bases from J, leaving 10 bases between. CDR1 is WSHSY and CDR2 is SAAADI in the germline V gene. CDR3 loop: CASSRRDLNTEAFF. CDR3 DNA: TGCGCCAGCAGTCGCAGGGACCTGAACACTGAAGCTTTCTTT.

This clonotype was observed a handful of times. V and J are TRBV6-2 or TRBV6-3 and TRBJ2-7; TRBD1 might be the D (5 bases). Germline CDR1 is MNHEY and CDR2 is SVGEGT. CDR3 length: 15 residues. Trimming shortened V by 2 bases and J by 5 bases, and 16 bases separated the two germline ends. The CDR3: CASSYPRQGLHEQYF. The CDR3 DNA is TGTGCCAGCAGTTACCCTAGGCAGGGATTGCACGAGCAGTACTTC.

This chain joins TRBV3-1 and TRBJ2-7; 12 bases match TRBD2. V dropped 4 bases and J dropped 2; count of bases not matched to a gene: 9. The V gene's germline CDR1 is LGHDT and CDR2 YNNKEL (reference sequence). The CDR3 has 17 residues. The chain's CDR3 is CASSRNLAGGTPYEQYF. In DNA, the CDR3 is TGTGCCAGCAGCCGCAATCTAGCGGGAGGGACTCCCTACGAGCAGTACTTC.

This clonotype appeared a few times. This clone may be a read error of a much larger clone one base away. The chain combines TRBV5-1 with TRBJ2-1; D might be TRBD2 (6 bases). The DNA matches TRBJ2-7 better at its end, which makes the J call doubtful. Per germline, CDR1 SGHRS and CDR2 YFSETQ. The CDR3 has 16 amino acids. CDR3 sequence (DNA): TGCGCCAGCAGCCTGACCGGGGAGCGGGCCTACAATGAGCAGTACTTC. Its translation is CASSLTGERAYNEQYF.

A remark on this clonotype: At one end the junction does not follow the germline gene, possibly because of a read error. The J gene is TRBJ2-5, the V gene TRBV28; TRBD1 is a possible D gene (5 bases). The J call may be incorrect, as the DNA end agrees better with TRBJ2-7. This CDR3 region has 14 residues. The germline V gene has CDR1 MDHEN and CDR2 SYDVKM. This CDR3 reads CASSFQGRTSEQYF. CDR3 bases: TGCGCCAGCAGTTTTCAGGGCCGTACCTCCGAGCAGTACTTC.

In the case of this clonotype: A much bigger clone sits one base away, suggesting this may be a read error. The chain recombines TRBV29-1 with TRBJ2-7; D is unclear. The CDR3 has 12 amino acids. Germline-derived CDR1 and CDR2 are SQVTM and ANQGSEA. This chain's CDR3 is CSVRPKAYGQYF. CDR3 nucleotide sequence: TGCAGCGTTCGACCCAAAGCCTACGGGCAGTACTTC.

The rearrangement links TRBV5-6 to TRBJ2-7; 9 nucleotides align to TRBD1. V shed 5 bases, J shed 3 bases, and the junction held 6 bases outside the gene matches. The germline CDR1 and CDR2 sequences are SGHDT and YYEEEE. The CDR3 extends over 14 amino acids. CDR3 nucleotides: TGTGCCAGCAGGACAGGGGGGTTAAGCTACGAGCAGTACTTC. This sequence encodes CASRTGGLSYEQYF. The full variable domain, with the rest looked up from reference TRBV5-6 and TRBJ2-7, is DAGVTQSPTHLIKTRGQQVTLRCSPKSGHDTVSWYQQALGQGPQFIFQYYEEEERQRGNFPDRFSGHQFPNYSSELNVNALLLGDSALYLCASRTGGLSYEQYFGPGTRLTVT.

This clonotype occurred many times. CDR3 region: CASQAGNSYNEQFF. As DNA, the CDR3 is TGTGCCAGCCAAGCGGGAAACTCCTACAATGAGCAGTTCTTC. The chain joins TRBV6-6 to TRBJ2-1; 7 bases are a match to TRBD2. The CDR3 is made up of 14 amino acids. J was trimmed by 0 bases and V by 8 bases; bases with no gene match: 4. Germline CDR1 MNHNY, CDR2 SVGAGI (reference sequence).

The V gene is TRBV5-5, the J gene TRBJ1-4, with 12 bases that match TRBD1. V shed 0 bases and J 7 bases; nucleotides not matched to a gene: 4. The CDR3 is 16 residues long. Germline assignment: CDR1 SGHKS and CDR2 YYEKEE (reference sequence). CDR3 sequence: CASSLVGQGAREKLFF. DNA for the CDR3: TGTGCCAGCAGCTTGGTGGGACAGGGGGCGCGTGAAAAACTGTTTTTT. The full variable domain, completed using reference TRBV5-5 and TRBJ1-4, is DAGVTQSPTHLIKTRGQQVTLRCSPISGHKSVSWYQQVLGQGPQFIFQYYEKEERGRGNFPDRFSARQFPNYSSELNVNALLLGDSALYLCASSLVGQGAREKLFFGSGTQLSVL.

About this clonotype: Being one base from a much bigger clone, this may be a read error. The chain is built from TRBV28 and TRBJ2-3; D might be TRBD1 (5 bases). The V end lost 7 bases, the J end lost 2 bases, and 13 bases lay between the germline ends. Germline V CDR1 and CDR2: MDHEN, SYDVKM. CDR3 length equals 14 residues. CDR3 protein: CASKGQRLTDTQYF. The CDR3 DNA follows: TGTGCCAGCAAGGGGCAACGACTCACAGATACGCAGTATTTT.

This sequence joins TRBV28 and TRBJ2-3; D is uncertain. The germline CDR1 and CDR2 sequences are MDHEN and SYDVKM. The CDR3 contains 15 residues. The ends were cut back, 2 bases at V and 8 bases at J, with 17 bases in the middle. CDR3 residues: CASSLRPRAATTQYF. In nucleotides, the CDR3 is TGTGCCAGCAGTTTACGCCCGCGAGCAGCAACTACGCAGTATTTT. Combining the CDR3 with reference TRBV28 and TRBJ2-3 gives the whole variable domain DVKVTQSSRYLVKRTGEKVFLECVQDMDHENMFWYRQDPGLGLRLIYFSYDVKMKEKGDIPEGYSVSREKKERFSLILESASTNQTSMYLCASSLRPRAATTQYFGPGTRLTVL.

The chain has TRBV28 and TRBJ2-5, with D perhaps TRBD2 (5 bases). The DNA end is a closer match to TRBJ2-7, so the J assignment may be wrong. In germline, CDR1 is MDHEN, CDR2 SYDVKM. This CDR3 is built from 12 residues. CDR3 DNA sequence: TGTGCCAGCAGTCAGAGGGTGGTCGAGCAGTACTTC. Translation gives CASSQRVVEQYF.

This clonotype was detected a few times. The genes are TRBV29-1 and TRBJ2-5; 9 nucleotides line up with TRBD1. Unmatched junction bases numbered 6, after V lost 5 bases and J lost 11 bases. CDR3 length equals 11 residues. CDR1 is SQVTM and CDR2 is ANQGSEA in the germline V gene. As DNA, the CDR3 is TGCAGCGTTTGGACAGGGGAATTTCAGTACTTC. Translation gives CSVWTGEFQYF.